Many counts were recorded for the clone carrying this T cell receptor beta chain. The entry originates in a study of identical twins. The CDR3 extends over 13 amino acids. Trimming stripped 3 bases from V and 6 bases from J, with 11 bases between. TCRdb analysed the 5' RACE reads with MiXCR anew, one entry per CDR3 protein. The sample contains roughly 540,000 distinct CDR3 sequences, around 20% of which appear only once. These sequences were also reported in another study, on T cells expressing NK-cell markers.

The V call is TRBV12-3 or TRBV12-4, the J call TRBJ2-5; possibly TRBD2 for D (5 bases). Sequenced material: CD4+ T cells sorted from blood. This TCR was recovered from a young woman in good health. The CDR3 DNA reads TGTGCCAGCAGTTTTTTGGGAGCACAGACCCAGTACTTC. Protein sequence: CASSFLGAQTQYF.